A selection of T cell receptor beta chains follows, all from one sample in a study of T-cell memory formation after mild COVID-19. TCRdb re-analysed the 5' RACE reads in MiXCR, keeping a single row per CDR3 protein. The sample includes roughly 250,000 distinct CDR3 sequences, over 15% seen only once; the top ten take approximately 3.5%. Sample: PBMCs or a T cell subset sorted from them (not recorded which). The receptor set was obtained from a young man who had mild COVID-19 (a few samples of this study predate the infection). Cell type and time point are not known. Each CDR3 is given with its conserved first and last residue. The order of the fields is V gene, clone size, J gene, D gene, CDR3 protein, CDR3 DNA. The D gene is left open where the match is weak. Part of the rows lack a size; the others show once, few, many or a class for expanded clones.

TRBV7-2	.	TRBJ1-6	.	CASESSYNSPLHF	TGTGCCAGCGAGAGCTCCTATAATTCACCCCTCCACTTT
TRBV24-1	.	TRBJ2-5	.	CATSQGVGETQYF	TGTGCCACCAGTCAAGGGGTAGGCGAGACCCAGTACTTC
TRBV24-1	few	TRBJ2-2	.	CATSTSVTNTGELFF	TGTGCCACCAGTACGTCTGTCACGAACACCGGGGAGCTGTTTTTT
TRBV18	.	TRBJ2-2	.	CASSPPRGNGTGELFF	TGTGCCAGCTCACCACCCCGGGGGAACGGCACCGGGGAGCTGTTTTTT
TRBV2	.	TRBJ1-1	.	CASSESPDIFEAFF	TGTGCCAGCAGTGAATCCCCGGACATATTTGAAGCTTTCTTT
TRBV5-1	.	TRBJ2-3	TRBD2	CASSDLAGNTDTQYF	TGCGCCAGCAGCGACTTAGCGGGGAACACAGATACGCAGTATTTT
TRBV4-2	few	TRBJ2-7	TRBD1	CASSQDGQGIYEQYF	TGTGCCAGCAGCCAAGATGGACAGGGGATCTACGAGCAGTACTTC
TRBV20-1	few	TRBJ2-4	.	CSASGGKNIQYF	TGCAGTGCTAGTGGGGGTAAAAACATTCAGTACTTC
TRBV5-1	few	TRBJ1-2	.	CASSFLPDYGYTF	TGCGCCAGCAGCTTCTTGCCAGACTATGGCTACACCTTC
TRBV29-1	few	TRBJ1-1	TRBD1	CSLGTGNTEAFF	TGCAGCTTGGGGACAGGGAACACTGAAGCTTTCTTT
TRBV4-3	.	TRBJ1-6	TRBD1	CASSQAIGTGGFSPLHF	TGCGCCAGCAGCCAGGCAATTGGGACAGGGGGCTTCTCACCCCTCCACTTT
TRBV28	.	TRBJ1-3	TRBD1	CASSPWTGGSGNTIYF	TGTGCCAGCAGTCCCTGGACAGGGGGCTCTGGAAACACCATATATTTT
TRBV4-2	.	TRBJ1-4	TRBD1	CASSQDRTGPEKLFF	TGTGCCAGCAGCCAAGACCGGACAGGGCCGGAAAAACTGTTTTTT
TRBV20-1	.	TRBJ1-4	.	CSARPLGRNEKLFF	TGCAGTGCTAGACCCCTCGGTCGTAATGAAAAACTGTTTTTT
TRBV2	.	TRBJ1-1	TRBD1	CASSLTGSDTEAFF	TGTGCCAGCAGTTTGACAGGGTCAGACACTGAAGCTTTCTTT
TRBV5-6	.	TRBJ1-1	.	CASSRVQATNTEAFF	TGTGCCAGCAGCCGGGTCCAGGCGACGAACACTGAAGCTTTCTTT
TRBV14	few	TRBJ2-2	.	CASSPIGLWTGELFF	TGTGCCAGCAGCCCGATCGGGCTTTGGACCGGGGAGCTGTTTTTT
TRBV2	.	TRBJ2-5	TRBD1	CASSSSGGWSETQYF	TGTGCCAGCAGCAGTTCAGGGGGTTGGTCAGAGACCCAGTACTTC
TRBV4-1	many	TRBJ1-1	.	CASSSHRDEAFF	TGCGCCAGCAGCTCCCACAGGGATGAAGCTTTCTTT
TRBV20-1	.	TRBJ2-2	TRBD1	CSARDRRTGGNGELFF	TGCAGTGCTAGAGATAGGCGGACAGGGGGCAACGGGGAGCTGTTTTTT
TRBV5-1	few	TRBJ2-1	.	CASSLMSVVRNEQFF	TGCGCCAGCAGCTTGATGTCTGTTGTTCGGAATGAGCAGTTCTTC
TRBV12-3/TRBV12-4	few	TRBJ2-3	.	CASSLDRATGTDTQYF	TGTGCCAGCAGTTTAGACCGGGCTACTGGCACAGATACGCAGTATTTT
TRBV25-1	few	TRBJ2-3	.	CASSQDNTDTQYF	TGTGCCAGCAGTCAGGACAACACAGATACGCAGTATTTT
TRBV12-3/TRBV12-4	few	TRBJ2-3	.	CASNLGGTDTQYF	TGTGCCAGCAACCTGGGGGGCACAGATACGCAGTATTTT
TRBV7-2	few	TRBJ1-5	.	CASSWVNNQPQHF	TGTGCCAGCAGCTGGGTCAACAATCAGCCCCAGCATTTT
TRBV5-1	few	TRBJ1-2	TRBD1	CASSLEGADGYTF	TGCGCCAGCAGCTTGGAGGGGGCCGATGGCTACACCTTC
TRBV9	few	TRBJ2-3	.	CASSAHLAHGDTQYF	TGTGCCAGCAGCGCCCACTTGGCCCACGGAGATACGCAGTATTTT
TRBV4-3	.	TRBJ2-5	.	CASSQELQGTQETQYF	TGCGCCAGCAGCCAAGAACTACAGGGCACCCAAGAGACCCAGTACTTC
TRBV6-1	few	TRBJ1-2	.	CASSRLGTPSHGYTF	TGTGCCAGCAGTCGCTTGGGGACACCCAGTCATGGCTACACCTTC
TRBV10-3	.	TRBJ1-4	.	CAISGTADNEKLFF	TGTGCCATCAGTGGGACAGCCGATAATGAAAAACTGTTTTTT
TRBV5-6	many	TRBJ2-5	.	CASSLIGRGFQETQYF	TGTGCCAGCAGCTTAATTGGAAGGGGTTTTCAAGAGACCCAGTACTTC
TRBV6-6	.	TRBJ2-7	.	CASGHEQYF	TGTGCCAGCGGCCACGAGCAGTACTTC
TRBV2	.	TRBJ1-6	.	CASSDRILPSPLHF	TGTGCCAGCAGTGACCGGATTCTGCCATCACCCCTCCACTTT
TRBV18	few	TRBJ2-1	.	CASSPLRSSYNEQFF	TGTGCCAGCTCACCACTTAGAAGCTCCTACAATGAGCAGTTCTTC
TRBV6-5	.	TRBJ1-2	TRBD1	CASSYSDRGFEGYTF	TGTGCCAGCAGTTACTCAGACAGGGGATTTGAGGGCTACACCTTC
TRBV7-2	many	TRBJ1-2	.	CASSLGPGRRGYTF	TGTGCCAGCAGCTTAGGTCCGGGGAGGAGGGGCTACACCTTC
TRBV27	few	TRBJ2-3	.	CASRTRLDTDTQYF	TGTGCCAGCAGAACTCGACTAGACACAGATACGCAGTATTTT
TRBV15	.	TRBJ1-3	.	CATSRDGVTSGGNTIYF	TGTGCCACCAGCAGAGACGGTGTGACTTCTGGAGGAAACACCATATATTTT
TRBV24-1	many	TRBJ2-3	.	CATSDGSTDTQYF	TGTGCCACCAGTGATGGGAGCACAGATACGCAGTATTTT
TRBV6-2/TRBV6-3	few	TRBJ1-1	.	CASRGTRRGREAFF	TGTGCCAGCAGAGGCACCAGGAGGGGCCGGGAAGCTTTCTTT
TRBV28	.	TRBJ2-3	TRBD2	CASSTAGGGWTDTQYF	TGTGCCAGCAGTACGGCGGGGGGAGGGTGGACAGATACGCAGTATTTT
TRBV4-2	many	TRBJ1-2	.	CASSQEAGYTF	TGTGCCAGCAGCCAAGAAGCAGGCTACACCTTC
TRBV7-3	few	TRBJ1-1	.	CASSLSGPNKAFF	TGTGCCAGCAGCCTCTCGGGGCCCAACAAAGCTTTCTTT
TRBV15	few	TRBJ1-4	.	CATSRDYPVGGNEKLFF	TGTGCCACCAGCAGAGATTACCCCGTCGGGGGGAATGAAAAACTGTTTTTT
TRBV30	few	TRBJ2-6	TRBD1	CAWSGTGFSGANVLTF	TGTGCCTGGAGTGGGACAGGGTTCTCTGGGGCCAACGTCCTGACTTTC
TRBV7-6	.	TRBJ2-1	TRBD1	CASSLRGRGSSYNEQFF	TGTGCCAGCAGCTTAAGGGGGCGAGGTAGCTCCTACAATGAGCAGTTCTTC
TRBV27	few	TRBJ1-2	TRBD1	CASIPDRAYGYTF	TGTGCCAGCATTCCCGACAGGGCCTATGGCTACACCTTC
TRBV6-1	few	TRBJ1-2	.	CASSEADMDYGYTF	TGTGCCAGCAGTGAAGCTGACATGGACTATGGCTACACCTTC
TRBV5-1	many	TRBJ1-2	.	CASSLTGTYGYTF	TGCGCCAGCAGCTTAACAGGGACCTATGGCTACACCTTC
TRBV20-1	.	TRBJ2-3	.	CSARVVSTDTQYF	TGCAGTGCAAGGGTCGTTAGCACAGATACGCAGTATTTT
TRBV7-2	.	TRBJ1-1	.	CASSRKAGYTEAFF	TGTGCCAGCAGCCGGAAGGCAGGGTACACTGAAGCTTTCTTT
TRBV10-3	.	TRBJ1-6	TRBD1	CAIRTGTGDSPLHF	TGTGCCATCAGGACCGGGACAGGGGATTCACCCCTCCACTTT
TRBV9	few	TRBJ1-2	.	CASSVDQGRNYGYTF	TGTGCCAGCAGCGTAGATCAGGGAAGGAACTATGGCTACACCTTC
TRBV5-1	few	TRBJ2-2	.	CASSLAVGPGTGELFF	TGCGCCAGCAGCTTGGCCGTGGGGCCCGGCACCGGGGAGCTGTTTTTT
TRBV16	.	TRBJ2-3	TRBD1	CASSQNRGTDTQYF	TGTGCCAGCAGCCAAAACAGGGGAACAGATACGCAGTATTTT